This T cell receptor (beta chain) was recovered during a study of cytomegalovirus exposure and HLA in healthy donors. Details on this clone: The antigen remains unidentified. Germline is not matched at one junction end, which may reflect a read error.

This CDR3 contains 11 residues. The V gene's germline CDR1 is SGHKS and CDR2 YYEKEE (reference sequence). Points from the study as a whole: TCR association rates varied by HLA locus in a later analysis, with DRB1 highest and HLA-C lowest.

This PCR relied on a set of 60 Vbeta primers and 13 Jbeta primers. Measured with immunoSEQ multiplex PCR; TCRdb has only the in-frame clones, and not every one. The table has more than 150,000 clones, approximately 73% seen once. This chain connects TRBV5-5 to TRBJ1-1; the match to TRBD1 covers 7 bases. The sequenced material came from PBMCs. This clonotype originated in a woman in her 30s in good health and CMV-seropositive. CDR3 sequence: CASRNRQGRVF. The CDR3, as DNA: TGTGCCAGCAGAAACCGACAGGGACGAGTCTTT. Supplemented by reference TRBV5-5 and TRBJ1-1, the full variable domain reads DAGVTQSPTHLIKTRGQQVTLRCSPISGHKSVSWYQQVLGQGPQFIFQYYEKEERGRGNFPDRFSARQFPNYSSELNVNALLLGDSALYLCASRNRQGRVFGQGTRLTVV.